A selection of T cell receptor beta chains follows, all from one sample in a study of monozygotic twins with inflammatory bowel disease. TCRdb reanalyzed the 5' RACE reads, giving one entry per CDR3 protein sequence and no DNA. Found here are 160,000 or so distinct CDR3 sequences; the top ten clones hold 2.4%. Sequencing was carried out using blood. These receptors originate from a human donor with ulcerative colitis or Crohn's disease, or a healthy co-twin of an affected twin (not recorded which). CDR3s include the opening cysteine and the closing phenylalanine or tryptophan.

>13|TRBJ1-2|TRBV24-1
CATSEGRGYGYTF
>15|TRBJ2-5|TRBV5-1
CASSFTQGCKETQYF
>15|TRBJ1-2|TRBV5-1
CASSLVQSGGYGYTF
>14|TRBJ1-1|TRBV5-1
CASSLGELGGEAFF
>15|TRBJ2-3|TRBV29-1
CSVVRASGATDTQYF
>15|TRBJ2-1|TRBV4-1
CASSQTRPWGGRQFF
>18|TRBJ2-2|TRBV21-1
CASSNAVNPGQPTGELFF
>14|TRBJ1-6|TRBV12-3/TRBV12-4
CASSSTGHRSPLHF
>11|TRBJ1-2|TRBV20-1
CSAGQGYGYTF
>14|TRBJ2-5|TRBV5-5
CASMTSGEVETQYF
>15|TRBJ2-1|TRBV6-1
CASSETGVSYNEQFF
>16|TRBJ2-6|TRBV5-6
CASSLFSGSGANVLTF
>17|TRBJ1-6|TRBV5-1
CASSPSQGLGTNSPLHF
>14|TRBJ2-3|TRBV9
CASSSSGSQDTQYF